This T cell receptor beta chain was sequenced for a study of breast tumors, draining lymph nodes, adjacent tissues. Findings and limits, study-wide: Compared with lymph nodes, tumors were less diverse; compared with nontumor tissue, more. The data were judged consistent with most tumor T cells coming from lymph node and expanding in tumor. Luminal-like breast cancer showed significantly greater tumor-nontumor repertoire similarity than basal-like breast cancer did.

On this clonotype itself: The antigen is unknown. The CDR3 ends on some other residue instead of the conserved phenylalanine or tryptophan, so this is likely a read error.

TCRdb re-derived calls from the multiplex PCR reads in MiXCR, one entry per CDR3 protein. The sample includes roughly 110,000 distinct CDR3 sequences, about 29% of them seen just once. The CDR3 extends over 13 amino acids. Germline CDR1 reads LGHNT; CDR2 reads FRNRAP. Breast cancer patients provided tissue from their axillary draining lymph nodes. The source of this sequence is a female donor with breast cancer. Some clones in this sample may be carry-over from other donors' samples. The sequencing sample was made of axillary lymph node tissue. The chain links TRBV12-5 to TRBJ1-4; TRBD1 is a possible D gene (6 bases). This CDR3 reads CASSPEGVGQLFI. For the CDR3, the DNA is TGTGCCAGCAGTCCGGAGGGGGTCGGGCAACTGTTTATT.